This TCR beta chain was profiled in a study of monozygotic twins with cystic fibrosis. The germline V and J ends were trimmed by 4 bases and 0 bases, with 17 bases remaining between them. CDR3 size: 17 residues. Looked up from germline, CDR1 is SEHNR and CDR2 is FQNEAQ (reference sequence). Some clones are missing from TCRdb's copy, which holds only in-frame ones; the method was immunoSEQ multiplex PCR. The sample holds around 29,000 clones, 85% seen once. Sequences were obtained from blood. The chain employs TRBV7-9 and TRBJ2-3; D may correspond to TRBD1 or TRBD2 (5 bases each). The sequence was collected from a girl aged 2-15 years with cystic fibrosis. The CDR3 nucleotides read TGTGCCAGCAGCTGGGGCGTTGGGGACGCTAGCACAGATACGCAGTATTTT. Residues: CASSWGVGDASTDTQYF.